The present TCR beta chain was sequenced within a study of shared clonotypes between healthy human individuals. Study-wide background: CD4 naive and CD4 memory each took three plates per donor, while CD8 naive took two and CD8 memory one. Study conclusions and caveats: Among the subsets, naive ones generally showed larger estimated richness than memory ones. In contrast to clonotypes shared by all four donors, non-shared clonotypes had lower generation probabilities.

For this clone: Its specificity is unknown.

Germline assignment: CDR1 SGDLS and CDR2 YYNGEE. The V and J ends lost 2 bases and 0 bases respectively, with 12 bases between them. The length of the CDR3 is 16 residues. The protocol was immunoSEQ multiplex PCR, while the TCRdb copy is restricted to in-frame clones and leaves out a portion. This sample has 1.4 million to 1.5 million clones, with roughly 96% found just once. The chain has TRBV9 and TRBJ2-1; D might be TRBD1 (6 bases). Sequences were obtained from naive CD4+ T cells sorted from blood. The sample's subset: CD45RA+ positively selected. This receptor was taken from a man aged 25-45 years in good health. In nucleotides, the CDR3 is TGTGCCAGCAGCGTCTACCCAGGGGTCTCCTACAATGAGCAGTTCTTC. This translates into CASSVYPGVSYNEQFF.